Shown below are 8 T cell receptor beta chains from a single sample sequenced in a study of blood T cell repertoires in COVID-19. Profiled with immunoSEQ multiplex PCR; TCRdb holds only in-frame clones, not every one. The sample comprises 220,000 or so clones, 85% to 90% of which are singletons, and roughly 15% rests with the top ten. Sequencing used PBMCs or T cells enriched from blood (not recorded which). Source of these receptors: a woman aged 50 to 60 with acute COVID-19.

The V and J genes are TRBV5-8 and TRBJ1-2; D is perhaps TRBD1 (5 bases). The CDR3 totals 13 residues. The germline gives CDR1 SGHTS, CDR2 YDEGEE. The germline V and J ends were trimmed by 0 bases and 3 bases, with 6 bases remaining between them. CDR3 in amino acids: CASSLDRYYGYTF. The CDR3 DNA follows: TGTGCCAGCAGCTTGGACAGGTACTATGGCTACACCTTC.

This clone has more than one count but fewer than ten. The V gene is TRBV5-1, the J gene TRBJ1-5, with TRBD1 as a possible D gene (5 bases). The CDR3 is made up of 15 amino acids. Germline V gene lookup returns CDR1 SGHRS and CDR2 YFSETQ. V gave up 5 bases and J gave up 0 bases, with 12 bases separating them. Written as DNA, the CDR3 is TGCGCCAGCAGTCCCGGGACTTATAGCAATCAGCCCCAGCATTTT. It translates to CASSPGTYSNQPQHF.

The genes are TRBV6-2 or TRBV6-3 and TRBJ2-7; 7 nucleotides line up with TRBD2. The CDR3 is 14 amino acids. Germline CDR1 reads MNHEY; CDR2 reads SVGEGT. V shed 6 bases and J 10 bases; nucleotides not matched to a gene: 15. The CDR3 here is CASSHNSGPGGQYF. In DNA, the CDR3 is TGTGCCAGCAGCCACAATAGCGGGCCGGGTGGACAGTACTTC.

Comments on this clone: At one end, the junction sequence differs from germline, possibly due to a read error. V usage is TRBV27 and J usage is TRBJ2-7, with D perhaps TRBD2 (5 bases). This CDR3 contains 12 residues. Germline CDR1 reads MNHEY; CDR2 reads SMNVEV (reference sequence). The CDR3 DNA follows: TGCGCGACCCGGACTTTACGCTACGAGCAGTACTTC. Protein product: CATRTLRYEQYF.

The chain links TRBV28 to TRBJ2-7; 7 positions agree with TRBD2. Germline assignment: CDR1 MDHEN and CDR2 SYDVKM. The CDR3 has 14 residues. V trimming: 1 base; J trimming: 6 bases; junction bases outside the gene matches: 6. The CDR3 is CASSLLRERGEQYF. The DNA of the CDR3 is TGTGCCAGCAGTTTATTGCGGGAGCGGGGCGAGCAGTACTTC. The entire variable domain, with the rest obtained from reference TRBV28 and TRBJ2-7, is as follows: DVKVTQSSRYLVKRTGEKVFLECVQDMDHENMFWYRQDPGLGLRLIYFSYDVKMKEKGDIPEGYSVSREKKERFSLILESASTNQTSMYLCASSLLRERGEQYFGPGTRLTVT.

This sequence joins TRBV6-5 and TRBJ1-6, with TRBD1 identical over 7 bases. After removal of 0 bases from V and 7 bases from J, the junction contained 3 bases not matched to a gene. CDR1 is MNHEY and CDR2 is SVGAGI in the germline V gene. The CDR3 loop spans 15 amino acids. CDR3 nucleotides: TGTGCCAGCAGTTACTCGAACAGGGGAAATTCACCCCTCCACTTT. Its protein product is CASSYSNRGNSPLHF.

The chain carries TRBV27 and TRBJ1-6, with D possibly matching TRBD1 (5 bases). Deletions cut 1 base from V and 3 bases from J, with 13 bases between. CDR1 MNHEY and CDR2 SMNVEV come from the germline V gene (reference sequence). This CDR3 is built from 17 residues. CDR3 in DNA: TGTGCCAGCAGTTTATTTAAGACAGTACACTATAATTCACCCCTCCACTTT. Protein: CASSLFKTVHYNSPLHF.

The J gene is TRBJ2-7, the V gene TRBV5-4, with 15 bases that match TRBD2. The V segment lost 4 bases and the J segment 7 bases; nucleotides outside the gene matches: 15. The CDR3 is 18 amino acids. From germline, CDR1 is SGHNT and CDR2 YYREEE (reference sequence). This chain's CDR3 is CASSPAGTSGRFMGEQYF. CDR3 nucleotides: TGTGCCAGCAGCCCGGCCGGGACTAGCGGGAGGTTCATGGGGGAGCAGTACTTC.